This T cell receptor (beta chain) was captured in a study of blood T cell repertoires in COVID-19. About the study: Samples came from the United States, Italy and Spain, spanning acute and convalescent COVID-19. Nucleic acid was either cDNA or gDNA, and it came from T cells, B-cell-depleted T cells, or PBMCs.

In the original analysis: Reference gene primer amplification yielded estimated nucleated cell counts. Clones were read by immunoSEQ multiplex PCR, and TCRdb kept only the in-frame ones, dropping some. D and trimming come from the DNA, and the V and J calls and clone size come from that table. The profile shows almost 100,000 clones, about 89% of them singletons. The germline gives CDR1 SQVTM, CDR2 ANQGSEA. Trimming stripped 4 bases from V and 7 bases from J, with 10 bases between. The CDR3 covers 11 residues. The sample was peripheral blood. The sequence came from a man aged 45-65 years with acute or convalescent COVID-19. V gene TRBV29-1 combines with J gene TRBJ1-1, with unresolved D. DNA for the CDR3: TGCAGCGTTGCAGTCGGGGTTGAAGCTTTCTTT. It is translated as CSVAVGVEAFF.